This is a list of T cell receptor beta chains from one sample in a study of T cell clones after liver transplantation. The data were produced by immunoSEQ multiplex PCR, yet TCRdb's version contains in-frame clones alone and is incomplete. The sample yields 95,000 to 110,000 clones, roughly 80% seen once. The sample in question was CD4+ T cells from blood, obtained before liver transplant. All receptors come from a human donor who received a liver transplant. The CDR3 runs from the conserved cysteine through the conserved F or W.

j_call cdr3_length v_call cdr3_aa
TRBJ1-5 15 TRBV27 CASSLGGTVNQPQHF
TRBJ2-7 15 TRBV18 CASSEGWGTNYEQYF
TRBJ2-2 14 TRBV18 CASSPSPNTGELFF
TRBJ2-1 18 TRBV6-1 CASSENSPPFSSYNEQFF
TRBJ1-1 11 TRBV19 CATYRGTEAFF
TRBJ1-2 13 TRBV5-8 CASSLGPLAGYTF
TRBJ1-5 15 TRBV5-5 CASSPLLGGLRPQHF
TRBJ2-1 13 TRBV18 CASSPSDKPEQFF
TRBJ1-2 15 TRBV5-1 CASSLTGTANYGYTF
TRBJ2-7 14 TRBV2 CASRTSGSSGEQYF
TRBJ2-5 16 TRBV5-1 CASSSGGTTFQETQYF
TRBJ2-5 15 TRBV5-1 CASSRTSGDGETQYF
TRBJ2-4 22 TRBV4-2 CASSPSQGPQRGGILAKNIQYF
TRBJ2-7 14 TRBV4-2 CASSATGQIYEQYF
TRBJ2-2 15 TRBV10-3 CAISESTSVSGELFF
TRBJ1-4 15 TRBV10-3 CAISDSGANDEKLFF
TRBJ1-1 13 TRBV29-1 CSVPRKRRFEAFF
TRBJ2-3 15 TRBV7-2 CASSLGRISMDTQYF
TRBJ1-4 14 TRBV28 CASSLGGLNEKLFF
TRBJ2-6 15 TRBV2 CASSSWGSGANVLTF
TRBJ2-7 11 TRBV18 CASSPGAEQYF
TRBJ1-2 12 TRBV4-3 CASSQDRYGYTF
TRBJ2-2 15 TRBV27 CASRPGHSKTGELFF
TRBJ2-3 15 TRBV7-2 CASSLDGRWADTQYF